Ten or more counts support the clone carrying this T cell receptor beta chain. TCR beta CDR3 sequences were amplified from RNA transcripts. TCR CDR3 underwent first-round RT-PCR with the HTBI primer set. TCRdb reprocessed the multiplex PCR reads with MiXCR, giving one entry per CDR3 protein. Found here are 490,000 or so distinct CDR3 sequences, 35% to 50% of them singletons; the top ten hold around 44%. This sample was taken from a study of T cells in Graves' hyperthyroidism and ophthalmopathy. With 5 bases removed from V and 2 bases from J, the gap between germline ends came to 4 bases. The CDR3 has 11 residues. Looked up from germline, CDR1 is MNHNY and CDR2 is SVGAGI (reference sequence).

V usage is TRBV6-6 and J usage is TRBJ2-7, with D uncertain. This TCR was sampled from an adult woman with Graves' disease, either hyperthyroidism or ophthalmopathy (not recorded which). What was sequenced was peripheral blood or thyroid tissue (not recorded which). In DNA form, the CDR3 reads TGTGCCAGCAGTGGGGCCTACGAGCAGTACTTC. Amino acids: CASSGAYEQYF.